These T cell receptor beta chains were read from a single sample in a study of cytomegalovirus exposure and HLA in healthy donors. Sequenced by immunoSEQ multiplex PCR; TCRdb stores in-frame clones only, minus some. Here the sample table reports 130,000 or so clones. The specimen was PBMCs. The receptors were gathered from a woman in her sixties or seventies in good health and CMV-seronegative. Each CDR3 is given with its conserved first and last residue. A D gene is named only where the DNA matches it firmly.

TRBD1 TRBJ1-5 TRBV6-6 TGTGCCAGCAGTTACCCCGACAGGGTCAATCAGCCCCAGCATTTT CASSYPDRVNQPQHF
NA TRBJ2-7 TRBV29-1 TGCAGCGTTGAGGACACCTACTCCTACGAGCAGTACTTC CSVEDTYSYEQYF
NA TRBJ1-4 TRBV28 TGTGCCAGCAGTTCAGAGGGAAAACTGTTTTTT CASSSEGKLFF
TRBD2 TRBJ2-1 TRBV29-1 TGCAGCGTTGTTGTCCCTAGCGGGGGGGCCTACAATGAGCAGTTCTTC CSVVVPSGGAYNEQFF
NA TRBJ1-3 TRBV5-1 TGCGCCAGCAGCCCGACCGTTGGTCGGGGCTCTGGAAACACCATATATTTT CASSPTVGRGSGNTIYF
NA TRBJ2-5 TRBV13 TGTGCCAGCTCGGGAAACCAAGAGACCCAGTACTTC CASSGNQETQYF
TRBD2 TRBJ2-2 TRBV7-9 TGTGCCAGCAGCTCGTCGGGGACTAGCGGGACCGGGGAGCTGTTTTTT CASSSSGTSGTGELFF
NA TRBJ1-2 TRBV19 TGTGCCAGTAGTACCGGAGGTCTAGGAGGTGGCTACACCTTC CASSTGGLGGGYTF
NA TRBJ2-7 TRBV11-2 TGTGCCAGCAGCCCTCGGGGGTCCTACGAGCAGTACTTC CASSPRGSYEQYF
TRBD1 TRBJ1-5 TRBV29-1 TGCAGCGTTGAAGTTGCCGGACAGGGCCCTCAGCCCCAGCATTTT CSVEVAGQGPQPQHF
NA TRBJ2-6 TRBV5-1 TGCGCCAGCAGCTTTCGCCCACGAATCCCAGGGGGGGCCAACGTCCTGACTTTC CASSFRPRIPGGANVLTF
TRBD2 TRBJ2-7 TRBV7-6 TGTGCCAGCAGCTTATATCCAGCGGGAGACTACGAGCAGTACTTC CASSLYPAGDYEQYF
NA TRBJ2-5 TRBV18 TGTGCCAGCTCACTAAACGGGGGATCGCAAGAGACCCAGTACTTC CASSLNGGSQETQYF
TRBD1 TRBJ2-7 TRBV10-3 TGTGCCATCAGTGAGTCCGGGACAGGCTCCTACGAGCAGTACTTC CAISESGTGSYEQYF
TRBD1 TRBJ1-5 TRBV5-1 TGCGCCAGCAGCTTGGTGGGACAGGGATCCAATCAGCCCCAGCATTTT CASSLVGQGSNQPQHF
NA TRBJ1-5 TRBV10-3 TGTGCCATCAGTGAGTCGAGTACAGTAGGATCATCGCCCCAGCATTTT CAISESSTVGSSPQHF
NA TRBJ1-3 TRBV14 TGTGCCAGCAGCCTACGCTACCGACACATCTCTGGAAACACCATATATTTT CASSLRYRHISGNTIYF
NA TRBJ1-3 TRBV29-1 TGCAGCGTTGATTTGGGGGGTACTGGAAACACCATATATTTT CSVDLGGTGNTIYF
TRBD1 TRBJ1-2 TRBV28 TGTGCCAGCCGGACAGGGATATTCTATGGCTACACCTTC CASRTGIFYGYTF
NA TRBJ2-3 TRBV19 TGTGCCAGTAGTTACAGCGGGCAAAGTACTAGCACAGATACGCAGTATTTT CASSYSGQSTSTDTQYF
NA TRBJ1-1 TRBV7-9 TGTGCCAGCAGCCCCCAAAACACTGAAGCTTTCTTT CASSPQNTEAFF
NA TRBJ1-5 TRBV9 TGTGCCAGCAGCGTAGGACAGGGCAATCAGCCCCAGCATTTT CASSVGQGNQPQHF
NA TRBJ2-2 TRBV28 TGTGCCAGCAGTTTATTCGGGGAATTAGGGGAGCTGTTTTTT CASSLFGELGELFF
NA TRBJ2-3 TRBV2 TGTGCCAGCAGTGTCCGGGGGGATACGCAGTATTTT CASSVRGDTQYF
TRBD1 TRBJ1-2 TRBV2 TGTGCCAGCAGTGAACAGGGGGCACCCTATGGCTACACCTTC CASSEQGAPYGYTF
NA TRBJ2-1 TRBV5-4 TGTGCAAGCGCAGGGATAGGGGGCAATGAGCAGTTCTTC CASAGIGGNEQFF
NA TRBJ1-6 TRBV15 TGTGCCACCAGCAGAGATAGGGCCTACAGGAATTCACCCCTCCACTTT CATSRDRAYRNSPLHF
NA TRBJ2-5 TRBV29-1 TGCAGCGTGATTGGACAGCAAGAGACCCAGTACTTC CSVIGQQETQYF
NA TRBJ2-3 TRBV6-1 TGTGCCAGCAGTGGGAGGACAGCTAGCACAGATACGCAGTATTTT CASSGRTASTDTQYF
TRBD2 TRBJ2-7 TRBV6-1 TGTGCCAGCGGACGGACTAGCGGGGGACAGTACGAGCAGTACTTC CASGRTSGGQYEQYF
TRBD1 TRBJ1-2 TRBV7-2 TGTGCCAGCAGCGACAGACAGGGGGCTGGCTACACCTTC CASSDRQGAGYTF
TRBD1 TRBJ2-3 TRBV28 TGTGCCAGCAGAACAGGGGGGAGCACAGATACGCAGTATTTT CASRTGGSTDTQYF
TRBD1 TRBJ1-3 TRBV6-1 TGTGCCAGCAGCGCTCAGGGGGCAGCTGGAAACACCATATATTTT CASSAQGAAGNTIYF
NA TRBJ1-5 TRBV6-5 TGTGCCAGCAACCCTTCCGGGGTGCGTCTAGGGCCCCAGCATTTT CASNPSGVRLGPQHF
NA TRBJ2-3 TRBV2 TGTGCCAGCTCCGAGGGTTGGGCCTCTGGAGCGCAGTATTTT CASSEGWASGAQYF
NA TRBJ2-7 TRBV28 TGTGCCAGCAGTTTGGAGGCAGGCATATACGAGCAGTACTTC CASSLEAGIYEQYF
NA TRBJ2-1 TRBV27 TGTGCCAGCGGGAGGATGTACAGGGTCGAGGGAGGGAATGAGCAGTTCTTC CASGRMYRVEGGNEQFF
TRBD1 TRBJ1-1 TRBV29-1 TGCAGCGGAAAGGACAGGGGGCGAGGGAACACTGAAGCTTTCTTT CSGKDRGRGNTEAFF
NA TRBJ1-1 TRBV30 TGTGCCTGGAGGAGGGCTCCGGGCACCGACCGAGCTTTCTTT CAWRRAPGTDRAFF
TRBD1 TRBJ2-7 TRBV28 TGTGCCAGCAGCCCGGGGGACAGGCCCTACGAGCAGTACTTC CASSPGDRPYEQYF